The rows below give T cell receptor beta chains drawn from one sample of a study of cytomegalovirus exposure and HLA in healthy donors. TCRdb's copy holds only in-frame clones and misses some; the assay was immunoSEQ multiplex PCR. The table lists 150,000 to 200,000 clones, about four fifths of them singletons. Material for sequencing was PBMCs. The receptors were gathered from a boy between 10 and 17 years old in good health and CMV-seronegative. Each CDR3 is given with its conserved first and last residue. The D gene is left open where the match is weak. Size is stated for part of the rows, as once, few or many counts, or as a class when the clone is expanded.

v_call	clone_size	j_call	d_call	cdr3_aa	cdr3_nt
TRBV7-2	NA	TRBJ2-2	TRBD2	CASSSKGAGTSGSTGELFF	TGTGCCAGCAGCTCTAAGGGGGCGGGGACTAGCGGGAGCACCGGGGAGCTGTTTTTT
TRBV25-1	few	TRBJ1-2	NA	CASSERGAHGYTF	TGTGCCAGCAGTGAACGGGGAGCTCATGGCTACACCTTC
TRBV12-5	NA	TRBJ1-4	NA	CASGLNRVYEKLFF	TGTGCTAGTGGTTTGAACAGGGTCTATGAAAAACTGTTTTTT
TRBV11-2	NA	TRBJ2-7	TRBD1	CASSPGQLYEQYF	TGTGCCAGCAGCCCGGGACAGCTTTACGAGCAGTACTTC
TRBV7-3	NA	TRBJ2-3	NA	CASGPSTARSTDTQYF	TGTGCCAGCGGCCCGTCGACAGCTCGGAGCACAGATACGCAGTATTTT
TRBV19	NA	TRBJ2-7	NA	CASSIGPGIGYEQYF	TGTGCCAGTAGTATTGGGCCAGGGATTGGGTACGAGCAGTACTTC
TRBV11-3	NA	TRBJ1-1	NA	CASSLIEGRYTEAFF	TGTGCCAGCAGCTTAATTGAGGGGAGGTACACTGAAGCTTTCTTT
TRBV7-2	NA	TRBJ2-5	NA	CASSLGLSTGETQYF	TGTGCCAGCAGCCTGGGACTCTCCACCGGGGAGACCCAGTACTTC
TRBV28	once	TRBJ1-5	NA	CASSFYRRTPIQHF	TGTGCCAGCAGTTTTTACCGCCGGACACCTATTCAGCATTTT
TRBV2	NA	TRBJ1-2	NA	CASSPSYGYTF	TGTGCCAGCAGTCCTAGCTATGGCTACACCTTC
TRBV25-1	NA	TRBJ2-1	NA	CASSAYGGTANNEQFF	TGTGCCAGCAGTGCCTATGGGGGGACAGCCAACAATGAGCAGTTCTTC
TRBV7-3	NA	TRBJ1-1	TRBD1	CASRWDRGWYTEAFF	TGTGCCAGCAGGTGGGACAGGGGTTGGTACACTGAAGCTTTCTTT
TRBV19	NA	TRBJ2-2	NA	CASSTPGHSTGELFF	TGTGCCAGTAGTACCCCGGGACATTCCACCGGGGAGCTGTTTTTT
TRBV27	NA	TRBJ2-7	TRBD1	CASSFYRTGSIHEQYF	TGTGCCAGCAGTTTCTACCGGACAGGGTCAATCCACGAGCAGTACTTC
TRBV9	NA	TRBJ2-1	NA	CASSAGSSDNEQFF	TGTGCCAGCAGCGCCGGCTCTAGCGACAATGAGCAGTTCTTC
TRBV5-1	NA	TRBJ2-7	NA	CASSWDPTGVGGLHEQYF	TGCGCCAGCAGCTGGGACCCCACAGGGGTCGGGGGTTTGCACGAGCAGTACTTC
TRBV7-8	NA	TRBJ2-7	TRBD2	CASSLGIAGGPGRDEQYF	TGTGCCAGCAGCTTAGGGATCGCGGGAGGGCCTGGTCGGGACGAGCAGTACTTC
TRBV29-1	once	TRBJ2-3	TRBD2	CSVDGGGTDTQYF	TGCAGCGTTGATGGGGGAGGGACAGATACGCAGTATTTT
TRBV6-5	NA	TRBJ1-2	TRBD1	CASTRLTGQVYGYTF	TGTGCCAGCACCCGACTCACGGGACAGGTTTATGGCTACACCTTC
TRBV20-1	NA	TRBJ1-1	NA	CSASREPEAFF	TGCAGTGCCTCACGGGAGCCTGAAGCTTTCTTT
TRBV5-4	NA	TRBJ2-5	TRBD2	CASSLGTSGNQETQYF	TGTGCCAGCAGCCTAGGGACTAGCGGGAATCAAGAGACCCAGTACTTC
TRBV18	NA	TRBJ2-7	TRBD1	CASSPAGTGVYEQYF	TGTGCCAGCTCACCAGCCGGGACAGGGGTATACGAGCAGTACTTC
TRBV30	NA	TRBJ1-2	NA	CAVGFFSDSYGYTF	TGTGCCGTGGGGTTCTTCTCGGACAGCTATGGCTACACCTTC
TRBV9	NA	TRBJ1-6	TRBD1	CASSVDVGGKNNSPLHF	TGTGCCAGCAGCGTAGACGTAGGGGGCAAGAATAATTCACCCCTCCACTTT
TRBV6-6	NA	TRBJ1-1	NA	CASSGVSTEAFF	TGTGCCAGCAGCGGAGTTTCCACTGAAGCTTTCTTT
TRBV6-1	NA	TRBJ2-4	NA	CASRAKNIQYF	TGTGCCAGCAGAGCGAAAAACATTCAGTACTTC
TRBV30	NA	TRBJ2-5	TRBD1	CAWDRQGGETQYF	TGTGCCTGGGACCGACAGGGGGGAGAGACCCAGTACTTC
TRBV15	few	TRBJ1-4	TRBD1	CATAESGTVNEKLFF	TGTGCCACCGCTGAAAGTGGGACAGTTAATGAAAAACTGTTTTTT
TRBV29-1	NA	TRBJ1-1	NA	CSVALGGRVSSNTEAFF	TGCAGCGTTGCTCTAGGCGGCAGGGTAAGTTCGAACACTGAAGCTTTCTTT
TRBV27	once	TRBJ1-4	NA	CASSYRGGNEKLFF	TGTGCCAGCAGTTATAGGGGTGGTAATGAAAAACTGTTTTTT
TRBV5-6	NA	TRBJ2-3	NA	CASSLTPPTNTQYF	TGTGCCAGCAGCTTGACTCCGCCGACAAATACGCAGTATTTT
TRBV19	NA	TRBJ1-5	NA	CASSSWSGGGYNQPQHF	TGTGCCAGTAGTAGTTGGTCCGGGGGAGGGTACAATCAGCCCCAGCATTTT
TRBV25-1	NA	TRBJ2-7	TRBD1	CASRRKTGSYEQYF	TGTGCCAGCCGACGAAAGACAGGGTCCTACGAGCAGTACTTC
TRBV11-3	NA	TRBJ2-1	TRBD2	CASSLGLAGASSYNEQFF	TGTGCCAGCAGCTTAGGACTAGCGGGAGCGAGCTCCTACAATGAGCAGTTCTTC
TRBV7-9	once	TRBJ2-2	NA	CASSSTRSLTGELFF	TGTGCCAGCAGCTCAACTAGAAGCCTCACCGGGGAGCTGTTTTTT
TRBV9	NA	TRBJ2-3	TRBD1	CASSVATGEWATDTQYF	TGTGCCAGCAGCGTCGCGACAGGGGAGTGGGCGACAGATACGCAGTATTTT
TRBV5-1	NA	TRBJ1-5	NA	CASSPEGYGQPQHF	TGCGCCAGCAGCCCGGAGGGTTACGGTCAGCCCCAGCATTTT
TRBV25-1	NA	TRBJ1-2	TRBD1	CASSEDRGTGYTF	TGTGCCAGCAGTGAGGACAGGGGGACTGGCTACACCTTC
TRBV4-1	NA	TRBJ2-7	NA	CASSQDKGRYEQYF	TGCGCCAGCAGCCAAGACAAGGGGAGGTACGAGCAGTACTTC
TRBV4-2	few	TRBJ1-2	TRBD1	CASSQGDRGEFYGYTF	TGTGCCAGCAGCCAAGGCGACAGGGGGGAGTTCTATGGCTACACCTTC
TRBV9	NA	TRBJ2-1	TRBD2	CASSVGGGASYNEQFF	TGTGCCAGCAGCGTAGGGGGGGGAGCCTCCTACAATGAGCAGTTCTTC
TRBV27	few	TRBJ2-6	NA	CASRASGANVLTF	TGTGCCAGCAGGGCCTCTGGGGCCAACGTCCTGACTTTC
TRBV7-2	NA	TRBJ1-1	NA	CASSGRDYGDTEAFF	TGTGCCAGCAGCGGACGGGACTATGGGGACACTGAAGCTTTCTTT
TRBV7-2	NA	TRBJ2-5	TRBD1	CASSSGQGAGETQYF	TGTGCCAGCAGCTCGGGACAGGGGGCAGGGGAGACCCAGTACTTC
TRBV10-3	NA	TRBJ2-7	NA	CAISDVRTVPYEQYF	TGTGCCATCAGTGATGTCAGGACAGTTCCTTACGAGCAGTACTTC
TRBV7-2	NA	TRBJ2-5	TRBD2	CASSLGRRLADQETQYF	TGTGCCAGCAGCTTAGGGCGCAGACTAGCGGACCAAGAGACCCAGTACTTC
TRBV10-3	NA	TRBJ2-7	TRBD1	CAISRTGEQYF	TGTGCCATCTCCCGGACAGGCGAGCAGTACTTC
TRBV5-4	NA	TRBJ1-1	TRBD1	CASSHPSTGMNTEAFF	TGTGCCAGCAGCCACCCTTCGACAGGGATGAACACTGAAGCTTTCTTT
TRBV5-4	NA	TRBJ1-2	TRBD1	CASSPPGQEYGYTF	TGTGCCAGCAGCCCCCCTGGACAGGAGTATGGCTACACCTTC
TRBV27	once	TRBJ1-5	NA	CASSRSNQPQHF	TGTGCCAGCAGCCGGAGCAATCAGCCCCAGCATTTT